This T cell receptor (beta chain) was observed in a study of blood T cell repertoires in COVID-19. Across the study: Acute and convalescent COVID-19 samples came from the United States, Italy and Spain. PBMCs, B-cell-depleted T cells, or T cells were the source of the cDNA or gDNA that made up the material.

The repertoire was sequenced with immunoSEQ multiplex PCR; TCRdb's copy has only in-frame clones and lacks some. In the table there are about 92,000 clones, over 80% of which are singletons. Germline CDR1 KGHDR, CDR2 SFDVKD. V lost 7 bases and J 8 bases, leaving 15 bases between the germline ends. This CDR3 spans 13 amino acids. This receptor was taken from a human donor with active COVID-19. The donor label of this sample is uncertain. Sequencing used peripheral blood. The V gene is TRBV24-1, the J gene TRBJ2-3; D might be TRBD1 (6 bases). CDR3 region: CATSRTVQSTQYF. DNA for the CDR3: TGTGCCACCAGCAGGACAGTGCAAAGTACGCAGTATTTT.